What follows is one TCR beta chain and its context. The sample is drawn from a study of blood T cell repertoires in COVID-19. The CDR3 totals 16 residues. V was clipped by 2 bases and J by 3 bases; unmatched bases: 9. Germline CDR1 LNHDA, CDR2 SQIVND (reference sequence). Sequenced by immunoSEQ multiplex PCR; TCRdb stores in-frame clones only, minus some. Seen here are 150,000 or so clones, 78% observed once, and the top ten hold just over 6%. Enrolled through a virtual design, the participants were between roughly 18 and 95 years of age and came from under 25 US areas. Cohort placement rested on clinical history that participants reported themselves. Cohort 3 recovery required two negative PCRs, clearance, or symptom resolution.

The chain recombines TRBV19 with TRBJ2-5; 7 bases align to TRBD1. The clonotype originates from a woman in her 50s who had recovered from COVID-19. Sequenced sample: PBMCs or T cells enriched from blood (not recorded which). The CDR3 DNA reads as TGTGCCAGTAGTATATGGACAGGCGCCTTGGAAGAGACCCAGTACTTC. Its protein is CASSIWTGALEETQYF.